This is a list of T cell receptor beta chains from one sample in a study of blood T cell repertoires in COVID-19. The repertoire was sequenced with immunoSEQ multiplex PCR; TCRdb's copy has only in-frame clones and lacks some. The data show roughly 200,000 clones, roughly 83% seen once. The sequenced sample consisted of peripheral blood. The receptors were gathered from a human donor in a cohort sampled during active COVID-19. Each CDR3 is given with its conserved first and last residue. The order of the fields is J gene, CDR3 length, clone size, D gene, V gene, CDR3 DNA, CDR3 protein. A D gene is named only where the DNA matches it firmly. Clone size is stated in some rows and not others, as once, few, many or a class when expanded.

>TRBJ1-1|15|-|-|TRBV6-6
TGTGCCAGCAGCCCCCCTCAGGCACCGAGAACTGAAGCTTTCTTT
CASSPPQAPRTEAFF
>TRBJ2-4|15|-|TRBD1|TRBV28
TGTGCCAGCATGGGACAGAGCTTAGCCAAAAACATTCAGTACTTC
CASMGQSLAKNIQYF
>TRBJ2-7|13|-|TRBD1|TRBV5-6
TGTGCCAGCAGCTCAGGGGGCTCCTACGAGCAGTACTTC
CASSSGGSYEQYF
>TRBJ2-7|11|-|-|TRBV7-9
TGTGCCAGCAACGGGGAGGACGAGCAGTACTTC
CASNGEDEQYF
>TRBJ2-7|15|once|TRBD1|TRBV9
TGTGCCAGCAGCGGAGGGACAGGGGGGTCCTACGAGCAGTACTTC
CASSGGTGGSYEQYF
>TRBJ2-7|15|-|-|TRBV28
TGTGCCAGCAGTCCCCAGGGTTATCCACTCACTGAGCAGTACTTC
CASSPQGYPLTEQYF
>TRBJ2-3|16|-|TRBD2|TRBV7-8
TGTGCCAGCAGCCCTGGACTAGCGGGAGAAACAGATACGCAGTATTTT
CASSPGLAGETDTQYF
>TRBJ2-7|15|-|-|TRBV27
TGTGCCAGCAGTTTAAAGGGACCGGGGGAGTACGAGCAGTACTTC
CASSLKGPGEYEQYF
>TRBJ1-1|17|-|-|TRBV5-1
TGCGCCAGCAGCCGAAGAAGTCAGGGATCCATGAACACTGAAGCTTTCTTT
CASSRRSQGSMNTEAFF
>TRBJ2-7|14|-|TRBD2|TRBV9
TGTGCCAGCAGCGCGACTAGCGCGTCCTACGAGCAGTACTTC
CASSATSASYEQYF
>TRBJ2-1|15|-|TRBD2|TRBV5-4
TGTGCCAGCAGCTTGGGACTAGCGGGAGGGTTTGAGCAGTTCTTC
CASSLGLAGGFEQFF
>TRBJ1-6|14|few|TRBD1|TRBV10-1
TGCGCCAGCAAACTTGACAGGGGGAATTCACCCCTCCACTTT
CASKLDRGNSPLHF
>TRBJ2-7|14|-|-|TRBV6-2/TRBV6-3
TGTGCCAGCAGTTACCCAGTTTTGACCTACGAGCAGTACTTC
CASSYPVLTYEQYF
>TRBJ1-6|14|-|-|TRBV7-9
TGTGCCAGCAGCTTTCTTGCAGATCGTTCACCCCTCCACTTT
CASSFLADRSPLHF
>TRBJ2-3|16|-|TRBD2|TRBV10-1
TGCGCCAGCAGTGGTGGTGGGGCGGGGGAAGCGGATACGCAGTATTTT
CASSGGGAGEADTQYF
>TRBJ1-2|13|-|-|TRBV12-3/TRBV12-4
TGTGCCAGCAGTTTGGGGGGAGGGTCTGGCTACACCTTC
CASSLGGGSGYTF
>TRBJ2-7|15|-|TRBD1|TRBV5-5
TGTGCCAGCAGCCAAGCCGGGACAGTTCCCTACGAGCAGTACTTC
CASSQAGTVPYEQYF
>TRBJ2-1|16|-|TRBD2|TRBV7-9
TGTGCCAGCAGCAGGGGGACTAGCGGGAGGGGAATTGAGCAGTTCTTC
CASSRGTSGRGIEQFF
>TRBJ2-3|13|once|TRBD1|TRBV5-1
TGCGCCAGCAGCGGGACAGGGGTAAATACGCAGTATTTT
CASSGTGVNTQYF
>TRBJ2-7|11|-|-|TRBV10-3
TGTGCCATCAGTGAGGGGCACGAGCAGTACTTC
CAISEGHEQYF
>TRBJ2-5|15|-|TRBD1|TRBV19
TGTGCCAGTAGTACGGAGGACAGGGTGGAGGAGACCCAGTACTTC
CASSTEDRVEETQYF
>TRBJ1-3|15|-|-|TRBV6-1
TGTGCCAGCAGTGAAGCGCGCGTATACGGAAACACCATATATTTT
CASSEARVYGNTIYF
>TRBJ1-3|16|-|-|TRBV19
TGTGCCAGTAGTCCAGACAGGTTGTACTCTGGAAACACCATATATTTT
CASSPDRLYSGNTIYF
>TRBJ1-1|13|few|-|TRBV7-9
TGTGCCAGCAGCATCTCGGTTGACACTGAAGCTTTCTTT
CASSISVDTEAFF
>TRBJ1-2|12|-|TRBD1|TRBV29-1
TGCAGCGTGGACAGGGGAGGCGATGGCTACACCTTC
CSVDRGGDGYTF
>TRBJ2-7|15|-|-|TRBV19
TGTGCCAGTAGTCCTTCCGGGGGTGGGTCCTACGAGCAGTACTTC
CASSPSGGGSYEQYF